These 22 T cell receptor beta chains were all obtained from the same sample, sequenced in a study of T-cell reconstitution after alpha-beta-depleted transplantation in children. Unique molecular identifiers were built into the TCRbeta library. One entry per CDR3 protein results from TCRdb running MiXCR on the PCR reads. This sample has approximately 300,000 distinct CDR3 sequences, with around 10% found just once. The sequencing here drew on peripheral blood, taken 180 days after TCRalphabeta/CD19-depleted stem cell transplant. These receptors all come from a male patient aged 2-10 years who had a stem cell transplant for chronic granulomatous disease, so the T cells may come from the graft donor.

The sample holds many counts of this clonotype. CDR3 loop: CASSQDDEESYNEQFF. CDR3 sequence (DNA): TGTGCCAGCAGCCAAGATGACGAGGAGTCCTACAATGAGCAGTTCTTC. The rearrangement uses TRBV4-2 and TRBJ2-1, with D hard to call. Between the trimmed V and J ends, which lost 0 bases and 1 base, there was a span of 10 bases. Germline CDR1 and CDR2: LGHNA and YNFKEQ. The CDR3 has 16 residues.

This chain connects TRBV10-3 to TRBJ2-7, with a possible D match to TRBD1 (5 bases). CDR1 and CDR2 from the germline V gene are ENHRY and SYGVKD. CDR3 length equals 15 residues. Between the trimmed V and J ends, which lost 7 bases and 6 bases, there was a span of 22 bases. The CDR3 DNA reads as TGTGCCATCACCAATACAGGAATGGGCCTACGCGAGCAGTACTTC. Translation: CAITNTGMGLREQYF.

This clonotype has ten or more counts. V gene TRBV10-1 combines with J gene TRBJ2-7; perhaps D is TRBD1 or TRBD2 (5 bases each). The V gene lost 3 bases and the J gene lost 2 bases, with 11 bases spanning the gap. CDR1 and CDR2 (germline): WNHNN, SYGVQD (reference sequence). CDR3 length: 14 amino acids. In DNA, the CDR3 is TGCGCCAGCAGTGATTGGGGGACCCCCTACGAGCAGTACTTC. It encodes CASSDWGTPYEQYF.

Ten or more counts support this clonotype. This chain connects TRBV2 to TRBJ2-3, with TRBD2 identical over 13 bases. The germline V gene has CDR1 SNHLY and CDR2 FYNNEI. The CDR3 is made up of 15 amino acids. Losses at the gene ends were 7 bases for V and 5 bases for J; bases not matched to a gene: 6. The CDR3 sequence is CASNGLAGAEDTQYF. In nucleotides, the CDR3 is TGTGCCAGCAATGGACTAGCGGGGGCTGAAGATACGCAGTATTTT. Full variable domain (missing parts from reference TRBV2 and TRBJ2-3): EPEVTQTPSHQVTQMGQEVILRCVPISNHLYFYWYRQILGQKVEFLVSFYNNEISEKSEIFDDQFSVERPDGSNFTLKIRSTKLEDSAMYFCASNGLAGAEDTQYFGPGTRLTVL.

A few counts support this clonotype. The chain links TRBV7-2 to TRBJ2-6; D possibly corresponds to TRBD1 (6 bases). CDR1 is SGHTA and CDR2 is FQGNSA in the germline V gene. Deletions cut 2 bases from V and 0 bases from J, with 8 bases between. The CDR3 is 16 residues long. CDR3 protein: CASSLTTGSGANVLTF. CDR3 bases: TGTGCCAGCAGCTTAACGACAGGCTCTGGGGCCAACGTCCTGACTTTC.

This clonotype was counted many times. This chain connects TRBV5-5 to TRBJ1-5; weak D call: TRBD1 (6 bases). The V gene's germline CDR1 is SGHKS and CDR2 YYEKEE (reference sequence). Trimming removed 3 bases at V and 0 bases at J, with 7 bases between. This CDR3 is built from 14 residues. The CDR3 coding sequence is TGTGCCAGCAGCTCCAGGGGTAGCAATCAGCCCCAGCATTTT. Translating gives CASSSRGSNQPQHF.

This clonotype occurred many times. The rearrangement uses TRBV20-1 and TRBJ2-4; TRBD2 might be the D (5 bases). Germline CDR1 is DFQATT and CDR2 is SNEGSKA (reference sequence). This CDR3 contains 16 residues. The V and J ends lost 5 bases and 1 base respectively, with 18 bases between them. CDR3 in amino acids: CSAESGSGLAKNIQYF. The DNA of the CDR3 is TGCAGTGCTGAGTCTGGAAGCGGATTGGCCAAAAACATTCAGTACTTC.

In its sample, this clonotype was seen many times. CDR3 nucleotide sequence: TGTGCCACCAGCAGAGATCCCGCCTACGAGCAGTACTTC. It translates to CATSRDPAYEQYF. The V call is TRBV15, the J call TRBJ2-7; D ambiguous. Trimming pared 0 bases from V and 2 bases from J, leaving 5 bases between. The CDR3 runs 13 residues. The V gene's germline CDR1 is LNHNV and CDR2 YYDKDF (reference sequence).

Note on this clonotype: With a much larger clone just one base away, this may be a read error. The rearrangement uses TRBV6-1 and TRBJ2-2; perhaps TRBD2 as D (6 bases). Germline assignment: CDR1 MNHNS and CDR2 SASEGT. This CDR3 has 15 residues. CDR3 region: CAGSWGERNTGELFF. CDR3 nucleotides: TGTGCCGGCAGCTGGGGGGAGAGAAACACCGGGGAGCTGTTTTTT.

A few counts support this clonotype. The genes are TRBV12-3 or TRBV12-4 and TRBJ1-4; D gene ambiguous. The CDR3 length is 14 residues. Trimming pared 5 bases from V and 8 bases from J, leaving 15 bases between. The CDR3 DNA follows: TGTGCCAGCAGTGTTTTGGCGAGGGTGGAAAAACTGTTTTTT. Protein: CASSVLARVEKLFF.

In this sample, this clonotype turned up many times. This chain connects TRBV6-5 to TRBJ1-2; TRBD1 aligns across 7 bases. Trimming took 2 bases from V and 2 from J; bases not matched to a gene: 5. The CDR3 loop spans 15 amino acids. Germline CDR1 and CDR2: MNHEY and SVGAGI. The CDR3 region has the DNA TGTGCCAGCAGTTACCCCGGACAGGCCAACTATGGCTACACCTTC. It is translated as CASSYPGQANYGYTF.

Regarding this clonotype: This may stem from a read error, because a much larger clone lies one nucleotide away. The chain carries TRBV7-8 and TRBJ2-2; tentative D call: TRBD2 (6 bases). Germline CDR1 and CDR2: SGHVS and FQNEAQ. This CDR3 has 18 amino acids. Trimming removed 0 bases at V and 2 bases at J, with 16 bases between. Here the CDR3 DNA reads TGTGCCAGCAGCTTAGCACTAATGGGGGGAGAAAACACCGGGGAGCTGTTTTTT. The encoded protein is CASSLALMGGENTGELFF.

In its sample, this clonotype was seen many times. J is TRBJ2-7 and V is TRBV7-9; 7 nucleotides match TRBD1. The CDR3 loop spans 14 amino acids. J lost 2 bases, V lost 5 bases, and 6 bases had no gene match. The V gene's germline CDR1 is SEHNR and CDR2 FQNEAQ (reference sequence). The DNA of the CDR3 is TGTGCCAGCAGCCCGAGGGGGCTTCCCTACGAGCAGTACTTC. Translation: CASSPRGLPYEQYF.

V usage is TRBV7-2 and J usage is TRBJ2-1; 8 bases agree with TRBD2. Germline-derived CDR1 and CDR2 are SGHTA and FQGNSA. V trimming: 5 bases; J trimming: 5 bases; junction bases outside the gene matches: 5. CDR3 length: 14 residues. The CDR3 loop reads CASSTGLVNNEQFF. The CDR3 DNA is TGTGCCAGCAGCACGGGACTAGTCAACAATGAGCAGTTCTTC.

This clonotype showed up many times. The CDR3 nucleotides read TGTGCCAGCAGCCCTGTAGCGTCTAGAGATACGCAGTATTTT. This translates into CASSPVASRDTQYF. The chain has TRBV7-9 and TRBJ2-3; TRBD2 is a possible D gene (5 bases). Trimming pared 5 bases from V and 5 bases from J, leaving 14 bases between. The germline CDR1 and CDR2 sequences are SEHNR and FQNEAQ (reference sequence). This CDR3 contains 14 residues.

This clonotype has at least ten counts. The CDR3 nucleotides read TGTGCCAGCAGCGCTCCGCAAGGGACATCCCCGAACACCGGGGAGCTGTTTTTT. It is translated as CASSAPQGTSPNTGELFF. This chain connects TRBV11-1 to TRBJ2-2; tentatively, D is TRBD1 (6 bases). This CDR3 region has 18 residues. Germline CDR1 reads SGHAT; CDR2 reads FQDESV (reference sequence). Deletions cut 5 bases from V and 0 bases from J, with 19 bases between.

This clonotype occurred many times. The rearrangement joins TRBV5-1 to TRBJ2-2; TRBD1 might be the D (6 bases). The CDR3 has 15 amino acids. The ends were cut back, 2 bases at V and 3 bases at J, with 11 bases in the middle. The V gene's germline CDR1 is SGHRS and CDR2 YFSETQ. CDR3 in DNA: TGCGCCAGCAGCTTTACAGGGACCTACACCGGGGAGCTGTTTTTT. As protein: CASSFTGTYTGELFF.

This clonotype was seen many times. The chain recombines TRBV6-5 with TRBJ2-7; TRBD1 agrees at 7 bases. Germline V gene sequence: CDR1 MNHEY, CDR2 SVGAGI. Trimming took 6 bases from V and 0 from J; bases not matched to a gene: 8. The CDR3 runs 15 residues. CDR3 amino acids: CASRPGTAISYEQYF. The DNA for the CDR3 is TGTGCCAGCAGACCCGGGACAGCAATCTCCTACGAGCAGTACTTC.

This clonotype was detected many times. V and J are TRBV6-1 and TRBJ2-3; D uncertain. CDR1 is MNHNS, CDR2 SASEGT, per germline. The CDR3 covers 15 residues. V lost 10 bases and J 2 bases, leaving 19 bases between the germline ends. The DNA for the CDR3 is TGTGCCACCAGAGACGAGGCGTGGACCACAGATACGCAGTATTTT. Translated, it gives CATRDEAWTTDTQYF.

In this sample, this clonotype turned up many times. The CDR3 reads CASSLVPAGEGKLFF. CDR3 nucleotide sequence: TGCGCCAGCAGCTTGGTTCCTGCTGGGGAGGGAAAACTGTTTTTT. The chain carries TRBV5-1 and TRBJ1-4; D gene unclear. The CDR3 totals 15 residues. CDR1 is SGHRS, CDR2 YFSETQ, per germline. The V and J ends lost 0 bases and 10 bases respectively, with 16 bases between them.

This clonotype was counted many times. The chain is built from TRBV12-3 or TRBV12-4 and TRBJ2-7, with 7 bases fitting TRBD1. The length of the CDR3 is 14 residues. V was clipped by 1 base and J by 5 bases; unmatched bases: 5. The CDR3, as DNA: TGTGCCAGCAGTTTAGGTACAGGGGTCCACGAGCAGTACTTC. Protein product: CASSLGTGVHEQYF.

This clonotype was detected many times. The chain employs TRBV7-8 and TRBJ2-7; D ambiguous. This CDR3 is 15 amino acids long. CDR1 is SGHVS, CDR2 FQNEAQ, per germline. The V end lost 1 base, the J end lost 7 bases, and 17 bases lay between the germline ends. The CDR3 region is CASSLDWGHSVEQYF. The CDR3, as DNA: TGTGCCAGCAGCTTAGACTGGGGTCATTCTGTGGAGCAGTACTTC.